The table lists the clone carrying this TCR beta chain with many counts. The data were obtained in a study of T cell repertoires in cytomegalovirus infection. TCRdb redid the calling of the reads with MiXCR, one entry per CDR3 protein. Altogether roughly 640,000 distinct CDR3 sequences are present, approximately 24% being singletons, with the ten largest covering under 8.5%. This CDR3 is built from 17 residues. V gave up 5 bases and J gave up 2 bases, with 19 bases separating them. Per the germline V gene, CDR1 is SGHVS and CDR2 is FQNEAQ. This chain links TRBV7-8 with TRBJ2-1; D is uncertain. The sequencing sample was made of CD8+ T cells from PBMCs. The source of this sequence is a human donor in good health (CMV status not recorded). Some clones in this sample may be carry-over from other donors' samples. The CDR3 sequence: CASSPRGPQLTYNEQFF. The DNA for the CDR3 is TGTGCCAGCAGCCCCCGAGGTCCTCAACTAACCTACAATGAGCAGTTCTTC.